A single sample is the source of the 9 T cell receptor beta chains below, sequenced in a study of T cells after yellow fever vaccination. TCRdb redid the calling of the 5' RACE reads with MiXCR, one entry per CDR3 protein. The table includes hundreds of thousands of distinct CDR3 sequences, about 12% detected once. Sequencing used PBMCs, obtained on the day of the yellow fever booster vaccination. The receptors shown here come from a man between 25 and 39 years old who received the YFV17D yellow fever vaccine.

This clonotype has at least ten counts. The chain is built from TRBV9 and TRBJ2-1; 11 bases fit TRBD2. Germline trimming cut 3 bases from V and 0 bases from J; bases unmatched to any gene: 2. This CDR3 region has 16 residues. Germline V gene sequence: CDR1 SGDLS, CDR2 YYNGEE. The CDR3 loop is CASSATSGSSYNEQFF. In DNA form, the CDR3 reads TGTGCCAGCAGCGCAACTAGCGGGAGCTCCTACAATGAGCAGTTCTTC.

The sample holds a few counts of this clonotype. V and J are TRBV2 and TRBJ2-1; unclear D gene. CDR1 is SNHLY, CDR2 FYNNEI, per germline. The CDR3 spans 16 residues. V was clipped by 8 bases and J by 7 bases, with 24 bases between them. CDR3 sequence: CASLPGPVSVPNEQFF. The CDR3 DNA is TGTGCCAGCCTACCCGGACCGGTGTCAGTTCCGAATGAGCAGTTCTTC. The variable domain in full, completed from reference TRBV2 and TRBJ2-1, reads EPEVTQTPSHQVTQMGQEVILRCVPISNHLYFYWYRQILGQKVEFLVSFYNNEISEKSEIFDDQFSVERPDGSNFTLKIRSTKLEDSAMYFCASLPGPVSVPNEQFFGPGTRLTVL.

CDR3 sequence (DNA): TGTGCCAGCAGCTCGGGACTAGCGGGAGGCATAACCGGGGAGCTGTTTTTT. It specifies CASSSGLAGGITGELFF. The chain uses TRBV7-2 and TRBJ2-2; 15 positions agree with TRBD2. The CDR3 is 17 residues long. Looked up from germline, CDR1 is SGHTA and CDR2 is FQGNSA. Germline trimming cut 4 bases from V and 5 bases from J; bases unmatched to any gene: 5.

The CDR3 protein is CASSFLRRADSYEQYF. The CDR3 DNA sequence: TGTGCCAGCAGCTTCCTCAGACGGGCGGATTCCTACGAGCAGTACTTC. The chain couples TRBV21-1 to TRBJ2-7; the DNA was not compared with TRBD1, the D call given in the table. TRBV21-1 is annotated as a pseudogene. This CDR3 spans 16 amino acids.

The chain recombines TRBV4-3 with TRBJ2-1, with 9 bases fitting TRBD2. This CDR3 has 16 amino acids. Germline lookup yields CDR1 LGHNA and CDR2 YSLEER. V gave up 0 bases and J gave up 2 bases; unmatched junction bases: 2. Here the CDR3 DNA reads TGCGCCAGCAGCCAAGATTCTAGCGGGACCTACAATGAGCAGTTCTTC. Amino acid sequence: CASSQDSSGTYNEQFF.

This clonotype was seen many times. The CDR3 loop is CSARREAFYEQYF. DNA for the CDR3: TGCAGTGCTAGGCGGGAGGCTTTCTACGAGCAGTACTTC. The V gene is TRBV20-1, the J gene TRBJ2-7; TRBD2 matches at 8 bases. The CDR3 totals 13 residues. Looked up from germline, CDR1 is DFQATT and CDR2 is SNEGSKA (reference sequence). The V and J ends lost 3 bases and 3 bases, in that order; junction bases with no gene match: 4.

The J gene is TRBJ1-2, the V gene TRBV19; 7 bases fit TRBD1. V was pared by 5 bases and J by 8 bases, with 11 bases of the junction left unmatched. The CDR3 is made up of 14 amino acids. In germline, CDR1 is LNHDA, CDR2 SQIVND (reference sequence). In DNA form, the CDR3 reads TGTGCCAGTAGTCCCGGGACAGCGCTCATCGGCTACACCTTC. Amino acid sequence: CASSPGTALIGYTF.

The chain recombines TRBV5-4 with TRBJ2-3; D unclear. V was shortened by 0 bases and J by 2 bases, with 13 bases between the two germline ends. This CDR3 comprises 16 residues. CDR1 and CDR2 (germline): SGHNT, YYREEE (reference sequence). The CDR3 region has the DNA TGTGCCAGCAGCTTGGTTCCGGACCCTTACACAGATACGCAGTATTTT. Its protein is CASSLVPDPYTDTQYF.

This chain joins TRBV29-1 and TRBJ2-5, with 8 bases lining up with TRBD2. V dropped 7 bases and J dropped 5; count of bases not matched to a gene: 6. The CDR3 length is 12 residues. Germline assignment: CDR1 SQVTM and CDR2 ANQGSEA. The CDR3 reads CSAPGGRETQYF. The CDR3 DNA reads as TGCAGCGCCCCGGGCGGGAGGGAGACCCAGTACTTC.